This entry is about one TCR beta chain. This record belongs to a study of blood T cell repertoires in COVID-19. Study overall: Collection of acute and convalescent COVID-19 samples took place in the United States, Italy and Spain.

The CDR3 is 16 amino acids. Per germline, CDR1 SGDLS and CDR2 YYNGEE. The J segment lost 6 bases and the V segment lost 3 bases, leaving 3 bases of the junction unmatched. Profiling relied on immunoSEQ multiplex PCR, and the TCRdb table lists in-frame clones only, not all of them. Of about 210,000 clones in the sample, 80% to 90% are singletons; the top ten hold about 1.2%. The source of this sequence is a man under 40 who had recovered from COVID-19. Source material: PBMCs or T cells enriched from blood (not recorded which). The chain uses TRBV9 and TRBJ2-1, with 16 bases aligning to TRBD2. The CDR3 coding sequence is TGTGCCAGCAGCGGGGGACTAGCGGGAGGGCCCAATGAGCAGTTCTTC. Translation gives CASSGGLAGGPNEQFF.